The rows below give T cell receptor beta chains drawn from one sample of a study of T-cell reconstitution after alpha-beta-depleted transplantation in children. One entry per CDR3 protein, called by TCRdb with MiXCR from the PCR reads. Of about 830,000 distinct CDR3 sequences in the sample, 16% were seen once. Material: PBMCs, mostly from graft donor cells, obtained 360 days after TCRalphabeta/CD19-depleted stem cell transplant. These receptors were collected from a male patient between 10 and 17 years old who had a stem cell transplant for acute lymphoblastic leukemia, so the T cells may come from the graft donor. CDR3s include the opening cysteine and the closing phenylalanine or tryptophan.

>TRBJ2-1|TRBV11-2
CASSPGTSPNEQFF
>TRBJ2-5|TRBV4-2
CASSQGREWTYETQYF
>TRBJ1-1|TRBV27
CASRYGDQGAAFF
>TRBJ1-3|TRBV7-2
CASRNGWGSGNTIYF
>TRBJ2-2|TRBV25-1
CASSEYSTSGRAGEAGELFF
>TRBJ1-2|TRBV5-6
CASRWGTGGAPGYTF
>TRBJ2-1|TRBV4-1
CASSQLLAGGLYNEQFF
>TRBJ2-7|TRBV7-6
CASSLLSLAGAYEQYF
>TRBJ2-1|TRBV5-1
CASSSTGNNEQFF
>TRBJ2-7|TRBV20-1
CCASRVEGSLSGNEQYF
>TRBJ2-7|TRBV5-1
CASSLVRASGEQYF
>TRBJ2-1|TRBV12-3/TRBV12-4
CASRSVDEQFF
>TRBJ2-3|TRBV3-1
CASSQEPPLSTSLTDTQYF
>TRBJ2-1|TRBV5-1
CASSLSGSPALEQFF
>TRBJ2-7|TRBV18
CASSPGLAGGSYEQYF
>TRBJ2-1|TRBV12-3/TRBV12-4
CASSFSGGTGFFF
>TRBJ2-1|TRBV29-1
CSVEDGGGRYHNEQFF
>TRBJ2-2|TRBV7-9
CASSGAGGELFF
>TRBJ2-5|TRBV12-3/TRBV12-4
CATRLPGQETQYF
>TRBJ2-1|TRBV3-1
CASSQVLGGVNEQFF
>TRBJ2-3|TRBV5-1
CASSLVASGRASTDTQYF
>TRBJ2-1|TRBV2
CASSDTWLAGTYNNEQFF
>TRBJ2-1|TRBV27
CASSPLAPLAGPEQFF
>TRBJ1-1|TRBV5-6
CASSLAFGETFSGETEAFF
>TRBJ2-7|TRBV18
CASSLFPGTRSYEQYF
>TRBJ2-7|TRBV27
CASALAGGSEQYF
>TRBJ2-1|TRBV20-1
CSARDAGGYYNEQFF
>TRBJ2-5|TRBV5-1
CASSLRDPTGETQYF
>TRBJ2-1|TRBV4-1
CASSQDAGVGFYNEQFF
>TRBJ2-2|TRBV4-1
CASSQEDRGLTGELFF
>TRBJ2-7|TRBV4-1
CASSPYAVQVVEQYF
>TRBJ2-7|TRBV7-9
CASSAMSSERTPFEQYF
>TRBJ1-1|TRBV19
CAGRPRFGTEAFF
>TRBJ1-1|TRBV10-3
CAISERQLLATEAFF
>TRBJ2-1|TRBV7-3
CASSLSGLAGAIEQFF
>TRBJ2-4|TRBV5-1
CASSFGTDIQYF
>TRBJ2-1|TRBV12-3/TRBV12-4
CASSLSQPNEQFF
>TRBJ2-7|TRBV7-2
CASSFWLDSYEQYF
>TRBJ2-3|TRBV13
CASSSRHRRDTQYF
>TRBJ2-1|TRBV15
CATSRDVGRDIYNEQFF
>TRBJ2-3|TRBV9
CASSLTGTADTQYF
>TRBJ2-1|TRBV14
CASSQPARGFVQFF
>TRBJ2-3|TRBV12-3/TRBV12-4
CASSFWSRDGDTQYF
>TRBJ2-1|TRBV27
CASSLWAGVDNEQFF
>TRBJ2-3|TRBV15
CATSREQVDYTQYF
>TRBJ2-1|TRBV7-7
CASSNVAGESYNEQFF
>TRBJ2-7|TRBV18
CASSPVSGGEQYF
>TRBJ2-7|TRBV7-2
CASSSALGQGGVEQYF
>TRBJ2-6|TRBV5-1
CASSERLAGFPSGANVLTF
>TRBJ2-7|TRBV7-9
CASSPVGTSIYEQYF
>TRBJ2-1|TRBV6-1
CASSQSLAGESVEQFF
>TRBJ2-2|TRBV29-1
CSVLLGGTNTGELFF
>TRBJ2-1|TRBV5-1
CASSLGGSSPYNEQFF
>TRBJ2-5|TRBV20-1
CSARVYRGSETQYF
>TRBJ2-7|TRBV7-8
CASRPDISYEQYF